This T cell receptor beta chain was sequenced for a study of graft-versus-host responses after intestinal transplantation. In the study overall: Every recipient underwent anti-thymocyte globulin induction, then tacrolimus and steroids for roughly 3 years.

The CDR3 is 16 amino acids. Per the germline V gene, CDR1 is KGHSH and CDR2 is LQKENI. Trimming cost V 3 bases and J 8 bases; bases outside gene matches: 8. The data were produced by immunoSEQ multiplex PCR, yet TCRdb's version contains in-frame clones alone and is incomplete. The table records tens of thousands of clones, 84% of them present only once. Whole-study results and caveats: Recipient marrow showed GvH clones, some seen first in ileum or blood.

Comment on this clone: Its antigen is currently unknown.

The material was unstimulated CD4+ T cells sorted from spleen or lymph node cells, obtained before transplant. The receptor was isolated from a human donor who was the organ donor for an intestinal transplant. This rearrangement joins TRBV18 to TRBJ2-1, with 12 bases aligning to TRBD2. The CDR3 nucleotides read TGTGCCAGCTCACCGCTAGCGGGGGGGTCTCTAGATGAGCAGTTCTTC. Translating it yields CASSPLAGGSLDEQFF. Filled out from reference TRBV18 and TRBJ2-1, the complete variable domain reads NAGVMQNPRHLVRRRGQEARLRCSPMKGHSHVYWYRQLPEEGLKFMVYLQKENIIDESGMPKERFSAEFPKEGPSILRIQQVVRGDSAAYFCASSPLAGGSLDEQFFGPGTRLTVL.